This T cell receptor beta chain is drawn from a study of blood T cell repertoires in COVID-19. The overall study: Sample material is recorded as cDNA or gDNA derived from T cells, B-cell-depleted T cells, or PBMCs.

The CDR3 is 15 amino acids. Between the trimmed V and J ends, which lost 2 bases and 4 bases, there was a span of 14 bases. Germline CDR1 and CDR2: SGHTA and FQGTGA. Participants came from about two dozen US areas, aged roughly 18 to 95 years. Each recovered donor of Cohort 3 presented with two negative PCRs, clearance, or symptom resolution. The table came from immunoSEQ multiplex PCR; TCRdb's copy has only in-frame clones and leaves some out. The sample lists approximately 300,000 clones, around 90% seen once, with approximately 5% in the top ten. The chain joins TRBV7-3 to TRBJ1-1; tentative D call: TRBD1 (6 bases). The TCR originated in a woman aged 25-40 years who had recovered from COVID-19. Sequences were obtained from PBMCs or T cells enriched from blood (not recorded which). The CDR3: CASSLYRAGATEAFF. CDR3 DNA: TGTGCCAGCAGCTTATACAGGGCTGGCGCCACTGAAGCTTTCTTT.